This T cell receptor beta chain derives from a study of Graves' ophthalmopathy and Graves' hyperthyroidism (dated by TCRdb to 2016 to 2018). About the full investigation: Peripheral blood samples were taken at the time of initial diagnosis, before any treatment was given. In over five hyperthyroidism patients, T-cell repertoires of thyroid tissue and blood were compared. TCR beta repertoire signatures were used to distinguish Graves' ophthalmopathy from Graves' hyperthyroidism and to predict progression to ophthalmopathy. After sampling, hyperthyroidism patients received methimazole starting at 30 mg daily, and ophthalmopathy patients received high-dose intravenous methylprednisolone. To explore V-J signatures that separate ophthalmopathy from hyperthyroidism, a discovery set of 95 to 100 patients was enrolled, consisting of about 43 with ophthalmopathy and 57 with stable hyperthyroidism. In total, 135 blood samples were TCR-sequenced: approximately 42 ophthalmopathy, some 75 hyperthyroidism and approximately 17 hyperthyroidism-to-ophthalmopathy patients. For independent validation, a separate cohort was made up of approximately 19 hyperthyroidism patients plus 17 patients who later progressed from hyperthyroidism to ophthalmopathy.

The ophthalmopathy patients had moderately to severely active disease, with a Clinical Activity Score of 3 or higher, a NOSPECS grade of 4 or higher, and a disease duration of less than 3 months. Patients with other autoimmune diseases, uncontrolled infections, pregnancy or lactation were excluded. Diagnosis relied on clinical symptoms, serum thyroxine, TRAb, thyroid ultrasound and orbital computed tomography. Ficoll-Paque density gradient centrifugation was used to isolate PBMCs from about 10 ml of fresh peripheral blood. Total RNA was extracted with Trizol reagent and quality-checked on an Agilent 2100 Bioanalyzer. Study-wide findings and limitations: Sample size was not statistically predetermined, and group allocation was not concealed from the investigators. Most expanded thyroid clonotypes with frequency above 0.001 were also detected in blood, suggesting blood repertoires may reflect the thyroid immune response. The 13-signature model separated ophthalmopathy from stable hyperthyroidism with approximately 90% sensitivity and approximately 83% specificity in cross-validation, and 80%/75% in the test set. In validation, the model predicted ophthalmopathy progression with less than 71% sensitivity and 72.22% specificity; some 13 predicted patients were CT-confirmed with GO in a median of around 6 months.

For repertoire sequencing, TCR beta CDR3 regions were amplified from RNA transcripts. HTBI primers and the Qiagen OneStep RT-PCR kit were used in a first-round RT-PCR, which was followed by a second-round multiplex PCR, size selection and purification. Libraries were sequenced paired-end with 100 bp reads on an Illumina HiSeq2000. On the study's bioinformatics: SOAPnuke was used for read processing, and reads with adapters, uncalled bases, a mean Phred below 15, or no exact constant-primer or identifier match were discarded. COPE v1.2.5 was used to merge high-quality paired reads. Unique nucleotide sequences were defined as clonotypes and aligned to IMGT TRB V, D and J references using MiTCR v1.1. Analysis was restricted to V-J combinations with a frequency above 0.0001, which covered about 99% of repertoires. For each V-J combination, a TCR clonal expansion and chaos score was defined as the ratio of F50 clonal expansion to chaos observed in the TCRdist matrix. Welch's t-statistics and random forest were used to reduce features to about a dozen V-J combinations, which were fed into a naive Bayes classifier. Thyroid-blood repertoire similarity was quantified with the Morisita-Horn index. TCRdb reworked the public reads: Q25 trimming with fastp, MiXCR clone assembly, productive beta chains retained. Entries that share a CDR3 protein sequence are merged under the most common genes and DNA. The V and J calls and clone size are TCRdb's, not the authors'. Counted in this sample were about 660,000 distinct CDR3 sequences; just over 40% of them appeared once. The top ten constitute more than 2.5% of the sample.

Remarks on this clonotype: Its target antigen remains unknown. No base-level quality is on record; no much larger clone is a single base apart.

CDR1 SEHNR and CDR2 FQNEAQ were looked up in the germline V gene (reference sequence). V loses 7 bases of germline sequence and J loses 11 bases, and the interval between the two ends is 20 bases. From the cysteine through the phenylalanine, the CDR3 covers 14 amino acids. Solely the CDR3 DNA is kept, with 42 bases framed from the first base. The sample consisted of peripheral blood. Here the chain combines TRBV7-9 and TRBJ1-4, with TRBD1 as a weak D call on 6 bases. This receptor was taken from an adult man with Graves' ophthalmopathy. The CDR3 protein: CASNPDSLPGKLFF. The nucleotide sequence is TGTGCCAGCAACCCGGACAGCCTTCCGGGGAAACTGTTTTTT. Full variable domain (CDR3 extended with the reference TRBV7-9 and TRBJ1-4 proteins): DTGVSQNPRHKITKRGQNVTFRCDPISEHNRLYWYRQTLGQGPEFLTYFQNEAQLEKSRLLSDRFSAERPKGSFSTLEIQRTEQGDSAMYLCASNPDSLPGKLFFGSGTQLSVL.